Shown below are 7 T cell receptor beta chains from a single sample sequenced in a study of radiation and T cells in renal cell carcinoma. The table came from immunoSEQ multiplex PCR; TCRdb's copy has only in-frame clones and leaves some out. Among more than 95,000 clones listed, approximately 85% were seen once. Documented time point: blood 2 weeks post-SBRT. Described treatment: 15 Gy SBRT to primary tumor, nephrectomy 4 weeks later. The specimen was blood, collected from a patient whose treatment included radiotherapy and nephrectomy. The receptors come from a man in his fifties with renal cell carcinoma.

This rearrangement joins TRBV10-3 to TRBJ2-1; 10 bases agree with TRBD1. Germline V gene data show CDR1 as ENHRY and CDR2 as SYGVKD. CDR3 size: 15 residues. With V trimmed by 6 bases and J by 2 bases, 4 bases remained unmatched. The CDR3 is CAISPGQGTYNEQFF. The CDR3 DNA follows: TGTGCCATCAGCCCGGGACAGGGGACCTACAATGAGCAGTTCTTC.

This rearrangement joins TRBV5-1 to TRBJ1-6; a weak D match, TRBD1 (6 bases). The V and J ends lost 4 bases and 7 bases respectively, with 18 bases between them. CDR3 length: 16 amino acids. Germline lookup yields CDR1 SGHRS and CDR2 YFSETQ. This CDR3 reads CASSNLPDSENSPLHF. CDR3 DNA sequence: TGCGCCAGCAGCAACCTGCCGGACAGCGAGAATTCACCCCTCCACTTT.

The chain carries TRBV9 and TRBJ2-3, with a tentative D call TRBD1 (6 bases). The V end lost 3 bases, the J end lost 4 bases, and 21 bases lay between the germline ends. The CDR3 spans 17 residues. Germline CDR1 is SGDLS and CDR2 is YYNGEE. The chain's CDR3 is CASSAKGVGSGSDTQYF. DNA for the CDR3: TGTGCCAGCAGCGCGAAGGGGGTCGGGTCAGGTTCAGATACGCAGTATTTT.

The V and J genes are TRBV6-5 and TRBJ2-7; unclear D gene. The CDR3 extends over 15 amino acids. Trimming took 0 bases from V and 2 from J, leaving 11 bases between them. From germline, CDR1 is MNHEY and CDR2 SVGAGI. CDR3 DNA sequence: TGTGCCAGCAGTTACTCGCCCCTGGGTCCCTACGAGCAGTACTTC. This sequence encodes CASSYSPLGPYEQYF.

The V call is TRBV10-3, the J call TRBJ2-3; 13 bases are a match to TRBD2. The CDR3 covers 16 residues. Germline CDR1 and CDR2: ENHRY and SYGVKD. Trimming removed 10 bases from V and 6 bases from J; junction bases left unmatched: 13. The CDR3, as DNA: TGTGCCACCAAAAGGGAACTAGCGGGGGGGCGTGATACGCAGTATTTT. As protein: CATKRELAGGRDTQYF.

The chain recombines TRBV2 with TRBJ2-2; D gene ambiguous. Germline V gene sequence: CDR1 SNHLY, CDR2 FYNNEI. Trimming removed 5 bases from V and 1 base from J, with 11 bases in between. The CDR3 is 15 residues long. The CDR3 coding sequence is TGTGCCAGCAGTTCTGCGCACTGGAACACCGGGGAGCTGTTTTTT. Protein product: CASSSAHWNTGELFF.

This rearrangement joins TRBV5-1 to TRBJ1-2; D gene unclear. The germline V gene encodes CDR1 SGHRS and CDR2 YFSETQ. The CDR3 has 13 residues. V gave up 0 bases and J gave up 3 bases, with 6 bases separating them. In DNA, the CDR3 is TGCGCCAGCAGCTTGGCCACAGACTATGGCTACACCTTC. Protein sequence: CASSLATDYGYTF.